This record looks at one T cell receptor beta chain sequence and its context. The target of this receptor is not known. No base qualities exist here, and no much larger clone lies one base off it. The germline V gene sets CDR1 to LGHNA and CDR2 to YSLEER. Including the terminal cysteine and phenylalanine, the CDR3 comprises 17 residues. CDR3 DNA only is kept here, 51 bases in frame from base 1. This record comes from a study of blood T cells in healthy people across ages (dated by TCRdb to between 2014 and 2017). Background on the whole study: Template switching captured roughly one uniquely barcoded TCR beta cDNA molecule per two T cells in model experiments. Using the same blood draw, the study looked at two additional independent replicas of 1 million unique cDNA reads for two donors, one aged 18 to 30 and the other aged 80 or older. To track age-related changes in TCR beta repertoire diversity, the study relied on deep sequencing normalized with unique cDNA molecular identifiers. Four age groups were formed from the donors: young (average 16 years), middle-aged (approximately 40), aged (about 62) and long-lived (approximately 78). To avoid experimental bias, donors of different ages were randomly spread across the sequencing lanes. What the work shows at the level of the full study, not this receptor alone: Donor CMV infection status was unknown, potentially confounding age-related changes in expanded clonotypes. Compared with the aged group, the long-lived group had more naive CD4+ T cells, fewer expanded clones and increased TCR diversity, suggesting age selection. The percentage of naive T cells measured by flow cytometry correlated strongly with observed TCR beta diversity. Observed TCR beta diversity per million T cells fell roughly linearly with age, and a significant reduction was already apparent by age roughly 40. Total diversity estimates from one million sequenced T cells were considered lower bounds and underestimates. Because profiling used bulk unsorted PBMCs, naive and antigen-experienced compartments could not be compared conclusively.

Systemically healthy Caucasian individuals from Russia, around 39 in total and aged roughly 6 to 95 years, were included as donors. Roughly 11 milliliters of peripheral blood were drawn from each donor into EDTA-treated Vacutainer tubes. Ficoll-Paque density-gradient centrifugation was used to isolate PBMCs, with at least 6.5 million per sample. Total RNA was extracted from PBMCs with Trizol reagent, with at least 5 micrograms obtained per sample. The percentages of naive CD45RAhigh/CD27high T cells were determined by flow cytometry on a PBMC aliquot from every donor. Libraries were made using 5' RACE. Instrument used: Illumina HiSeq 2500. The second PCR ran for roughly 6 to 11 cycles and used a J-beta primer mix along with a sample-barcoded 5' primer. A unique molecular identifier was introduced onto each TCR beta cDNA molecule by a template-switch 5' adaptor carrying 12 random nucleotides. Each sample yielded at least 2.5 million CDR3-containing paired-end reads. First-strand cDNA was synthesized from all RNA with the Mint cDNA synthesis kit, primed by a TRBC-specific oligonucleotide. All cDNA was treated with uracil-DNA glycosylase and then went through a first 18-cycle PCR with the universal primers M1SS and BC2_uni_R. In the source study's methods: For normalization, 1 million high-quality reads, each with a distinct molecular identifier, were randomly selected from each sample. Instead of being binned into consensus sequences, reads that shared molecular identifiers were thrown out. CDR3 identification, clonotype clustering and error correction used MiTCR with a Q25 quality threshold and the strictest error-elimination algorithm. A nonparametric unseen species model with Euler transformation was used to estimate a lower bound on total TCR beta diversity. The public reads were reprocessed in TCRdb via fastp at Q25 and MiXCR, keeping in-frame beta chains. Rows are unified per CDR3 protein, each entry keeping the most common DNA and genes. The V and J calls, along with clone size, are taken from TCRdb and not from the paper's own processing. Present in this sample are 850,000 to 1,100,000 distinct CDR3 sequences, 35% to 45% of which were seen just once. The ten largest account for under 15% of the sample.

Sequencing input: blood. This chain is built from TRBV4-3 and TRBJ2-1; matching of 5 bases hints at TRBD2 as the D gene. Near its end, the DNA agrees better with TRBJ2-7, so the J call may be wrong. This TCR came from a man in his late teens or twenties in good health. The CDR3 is CASSQDPMGSSYNEQYF. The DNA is TGCGCCAGCAGCCAAGATCCCATGGGGAGCTCCTACAATGAGCAGTACTTC.